This TCR beta chain was recorded in a study of regulatory T cells in long-lasting Graves disease. Study as a whole: The antithyroid drugs taken by newly diagnosed Graves' patients had been used for under 3 months.

The time point: newly diagnosed GD, antithyroid drugs for less than 3 months. PBMCs provided the RNA from which the TCR library was made. Graves' disease diagnoses used American Thyroid Association guidelines. The authors drew patients from an endocrinology department in Xi'an, China. For TCR beta, libraries came from iRepertoire HTBI primers and Arm-PCR of CDR3 regions. TCRdb re-analysed the multiplex PCR reads in MiXCR, keeping a single row per CDR3 protein. The sample has approximately 400,000 distinct CDR3 sequences; around 15% are singletons. Germline V gives CDR1 SGHTA, CDR2 FQGNSA. Trimming took off 1 base at V and 4 bases at J, with 10 bases between the two ends. This CDR3 has 14 amino acids. This clonotype was counted ten times or more.

The chain recombines TRBV7-2 with TRBJ2-5; D gene unclear. The sample was peripheral blood mononuclear cells (PBMCs), taken at new diagnosis, from a patient treated with antithyroid drugs. The sequence was obtained from a female donor with Graves disease. Here the CDR3 reads CASSLESLPETQYF. The CDR3 DNA sequence: TGTGCCAGCAGCTTAGAGTCCCTCCCAGAGACCCAGTACTTC.